These 20 T cell receptor beta chains were sequenced from one sample in a study of OX40 agonist ivuxolimab in advanced cancers. TCRdb's table, derived via immunoSEQ multiplex PCR, lists solely in-frame clones and lacks some. Of roughly 75,000 clones listed, roughly 90% are singletons. Sequenced material: CD4+ or CD8+ T cells sorted from blood, taken in a trial of the OX40 agonist ivuxolimab. These receptor sequences come from an adult with an advanced solid tumor such as melanoma, head and neck, liver or kidney cancer.

V usage is TRBV9 and J usage is TRBJ2-6; D is possibly TRBD1 (6 bases). The CDR3 is 18 residues long. From germline, CDR1 is SGDLS and CDR2 YYNGEE. Trimming took 0 bases from V and 0 from J, leaving 13 bases between them. In DNA, the CDR3 is TGTGCCAGCAGCGTAGCAGGGGCAGGTTTCTCTGGGGCCAACGTCCTGACTTTC. Translation: CASSVAGAGFSGANVLTF.

This rearrangement joins TRBV30 to TRBJ1-1, with no clear D. CDR3 size: 13 residues. The germline gives CDR1 GTSNPN, CDR2 SVGIG (reference sequence). V shed 3 bases and J shed 5 bases, with 13 bases lying between them. CDR3 nucleotides: TGTGCCTGGAGGCCATCCTTCGGGACTGAAGCTTTCTTT. Translation: CAWRPSFGTEAFF.

V gene TRBV7-2 combines with J gene TRBJ1-2, with TRBD1 matching over 11 bases. Germline V lookup: CDR1 SGHTA, CDR2 FQGNSA. V shed 2 bases and J 4 bases; nucleotides not matched to a gene: 3. The CDR3 contains 15 residues. As DNA, the CDR3 is TGTGCCAGCAGCTTATCGGGACAGGGGGGCTATGGCTACACCTTC. Its protein product is CASSLSGQGGYGYTF.

The chain carries TRBV5-5 and TRBJ2-3; weak D call: TRBD1 (6 bases). CDR1 SGHKS and CDR2 YYEKEE come from the germline V gene (reference sequence). The CDR3 covers 14 residues. V was clipped by 4 bases and J by 3 bases, with 12 bases between them. The DNA of the CDR3 is TGTGCCAGCAGCGTCCAGGGGTGGACAGATACGCAGTATTTT. It yields the protein CASSVQGWTDTQYF.

This clone occurred once. The genes are TRBV19 and TRBJ2-7, with TRBD1 as a possible D gene (5 bases). This CDR3 region has 16 residues. V was clipped by 4 bases and J by 0 bases, with 16 bases between them. Per germline, CDR1 LNHDA and CDR2 SQIVND (reference sequence). CDR3 in amino acids: CASSKGDGTFSYEQYF. DNA for the CDR3: TGTGCCAGTAGTAAAGGGGATGGCACATTCTCCTACGAGCAGTACTTC.

The chain has TRBV28 and TRBJ1-5; D gene unclear. V was clipped by 4 bases and J by 2 bases, with 12 bases between them. Germline CDR1 is MDHEN and CDR2 is SYDVKM. The CDR3 is 15 amino acids. DNA for the CDR3: TGTGCCAGCAGTTCAGCCTTCCGGGGCAATCAGCCCCAGCATTTT. Amino acids: CASSSAFRGNQPQHF.

The chain links TRBV2 to TRBJ1-4, with TRBD1 as a possible D gene (6 bases). With 7 bases removed from V and 1 base from J, the gap between germline ends came to 16 bases. CDR1 and CDR2 from the germline V gene are SNHLY and FYNNEI. This CDR3 has 16 residues. CDR3 in amino acids: CASKVQSGVTNEKLFF. CDR3 DNA: TGTGCCAGCAAAGTCCAATCAGGGGTAACTAATGAAAAACTGTTTTTT.

The genes are TRBV6-1 and TRBJ2-1; D not certain. Germline V gene sequence: CDR1 MNHNS, CDR2 SASEGT. Trimming took 6 bases from V and 2 from J, leaving 8 bases between them. The CDR3 contains 13 residues. The CDR3 is CASSAGPYNEQFF. CDR3 sequence (DNA): TGTGCCAGCAGCGCCGGGCCCTACAATGAGCAGTTCTTC.

The chain links TRBV25-1 to TRBJ2-1, with D possibly being TRBD1 or TRBD2 (7 bases each). The V end was cut by 2 bases, the J end by 10 bases, with 15 bases between. The germline V gene has CDR1 MGHDK and CDR2 SYGVNS. The CDR3 spans 14 residues. This CDR3 is CASSEQGGETEQFF. In DNA form, the CDR3 reads TGTGCCAGCAGTGAACAGGGGGGGGAGACAGAGCAGTTCTTC. Combining the CDR3 with reference TRBV25-1 and TRBJ2-1 gives the whole variable domain EADIYQTPRYLVIGTGKKITLECSQTMGHDKMYWYQQDPGMELHLIHYSYGVNSTEKGDLSSESTVSRIRTEHFPLTLESARPSHTSQYLCASSEQGGETEQFFGPGTRLTVL.

The chain links TRBV9 to TRBJ1-1; TRBD1 might be the D (6 bases). Germline V gene lookup returns CDR1 SGDLS and CDR2 YYNGEE. This CDR3 spans 12 amino acids. Trimming removed 3 bases from V and 11 bases from J, with 14 bases in between. CDR3 sequence reads: CASSAPSTGAFF. The CDR3 DNA follows: TGTGCCAGCAGCGCCCCATCTACAGGGGCTTTCTTT. Using reference TRBV9 and TRBJ1-1 for the parts outside the CDR3, the full variable domain is DSGVTQTPKHLITATGQRVTLRCSPRSGDLSVYWYQQSLDQGLQFLIQYYNGEERAKGNILERFSAQQFPDLHSELNLSSLELGDSALYFCASSAPSTGAFFGQGTRLTVV.

The V and J genes are TRBV7-9 and TRBJ1-4; TRBD1 matches 7 bases. The CDR3 is 13 amino acids. V dropped 6 bases and J dropped 2; count of bases not matched to a gene: 0. CDR1 is SEHNR and CDR2 is FQNEAQ in the germline V gene (reference sequence). The CDR3 bases are TGTGCCAGCAGGGGACAGACTAATGAAAAACTGTTTTTT. Its protein is CASRGQTNEKLFF.

The V gene is TRBV6-5, the J gene TRBJ1-4; D is possibly TRBD1 (6 bases). The CDR3 contains 16 residues. V lost 0 bases to trimming and J lost 3 bases, with 11 bases between them. Germline values: CDR1 MNHEY, CDR2 SVGAGI. CDR3 amino acids: CASSYSIRGPNEKLFF. CDR3 sequence (DNA): TGTGCCAGCAGTTACTCGATTCGGGGGCCTAATGAAAAACTGTTTTTT.

The chain couples TRBV7-2 to TRBJ2-2, with 7 nucleotides matching TRBD2. The CDR3 sequence is 16 residues long. Germline V CDR1 and CDR2: SGHTA, FQGNSA. V trimming: 8 bases; J trimming: 6 bases; junction bases outside the gene matches: 15. The CDR3: CASDAGARGGAGELFF. CDR3 in DNA: TGTGCCAGCGACGCTGGGGCACGGGGAGGGGCCGGGGAGCTGTTTTTT.

The chain uses TRBV7-2 and TRBJ2-7, with 10 bases fitting TRBD1. Per germline, CDR1 SGHTA and CDR2 FQGNSA. Trimming took 3 bases from V and 3 from J; bases not matched to a gene: 5. The length of the CDR3 is 15 residues. CDR3 nucleotides: TGTGCCAGCAGCTTCGGGACAGGGGAGTTCTACGAGCAGTACTTC. Encoded protein: CASSFGTGEFYEQYF.

The CDR3 DNA sequence: TGCGCCAGCAGCGTACAGGTGAACACTGAAGCTTTCTTT. It yields the protein CASSVQVNTEAFF. The chain has TRBV5-1 and TRBJ1-1; tentative D call: TRBD1 (5 bases). The CDR3 loop spans 13 amino acids. Germline V lookup: CDR1 SGHRS, CDR2 YFSETQ. Trimming cost V 4 bases and J 0 bases, with 7 bases left between them.

This rearrangement joins TRBV7-9 to TRBJ1-1, with D tentatively TRBD1 (6 bases). Germline V CDR1 and CDR2: SEHNR, FQNEAQ (reference sequence). The CDR3 is made up of 13 amino acids. V lost 8 bases and J 1 base, leaving 11 bases between the germline ends. DNA of the CDR3: TGTGCCAGCCGTACGACAGGGAACACTGAAGCTTTCTTT. As protein: CASRTTGNTEAFF.

The chain employs TRBV7-8 and TRBJ1-6; 7 bases are a match to TRBD1. Trimming removed 1 base from V and 6 bases from J; junction bases left unmatched: 3. This CDR3 has 15 residues. CDR1 and CDR2 (germline): SGHVS, FQNEAQ. CDR3 in DNA: TGTGCCAGCAGCTTAGGGTGGGACAGTAATTCACCCCTCCACTTT. Translated, it gives CASSLGWDSNSPLHF.

The V gene is TRBV5-1, the J gene TRBJ2-7; 9 positions match TRBD1. From germline, CDR1 is SGHRS and CDR2 YFSETQ. The CDR3 is 16 residues long. With V trimmed by 0 bases and J by 0 bases, 4 bases remained unmatched. CDR3 amino acids: CASSLGGTGSSYEQYF. The CDR3 DNA is TGCGCCAGCAGCTTGGGGGGGACAGGGAGCTCCTACGAGCAGTACTTC.

The chain uses TRBV9 and TRBJ2-2; D gene ambiguous. The germline V gene has CDR1 SGDLS and CDR2 YYNGEE. V was trimmed by 0 bases and J by 2 bases, leaving 8 bases between them. This CDR3 has 15 amino acids. Here the CDR3 reads CASSVGARNTGELFF. In DNA, the CDR3 is TGTGCCAGCAGCGTAGGGGCCCGTAACACCGGGGAGCTGTTTTTT.

In its sample, this clone was seen a few times. The chain recombines TRBV29-1 with TRBJ1-2; D perhaps matches TRBD1 (5 bases). The germline gives CDR1 SQVTM, CDR2 ANQGSEA. The CDR3 runs to 11 residues. The V and J ends lost 3 bases and 4 bases respectively, with 6 bases between them. The CDR3 coding sequence is TGCAGCGTTGATGGGGCCTATGGCTACACCTTC. Its protein product is CSVDGAYGYTF. Based on the CDR3 plus reference TRBV29-1 and TRBJ1-2, the full variable domain is SAVISQKPSRDICQRGTSLTIQCQVDSQVTMMFWYRQQPGQSLTLIATANQGSEATYESGFVIDKFPISRPNLTFSTLTVSNMSPEDSSIYLCSVDGAYGYTFGSGTRLTVV.